This T cell receptor (beta chain) was sequenced in a study of Graves' ophthalmopathy and Graves' hyperthyroidism. This clonotype has a count of ten or more. The study amplified TCR beta CDR3 regions using RNA transcripts. In the first round, RT-PCR was carried out with HTBI primers, and a multiplex PCR formed the second round. A single record per CDR3 protein comes from TCRdb applying MiXCR to the multiplex PCR reads. This table holds approximately 460,000 distinct CDR3 sequences, over 13% found once. This CDR3 is built from 16 residues. Germline CDR1 is MNHEY and CDR2 is SMNVEV (reference sequence). V was shortened by 5 bases and J by 5 bases, with 21 bases between the two germline ends.

The J gene is TRBJ2-5, the V gene TRBV27; D is perhaps TRBD1 or TRBD2 (5 bases each). This TCR came from a young woman with Graves' ophthalmopathy. The sample comprised blood. CDR3 residues: CASSPLPGRLGETQYF. The CDR3 DNA sequence: TGTGCCAGCAGTCCCCTACCGGGACGGCTGGGGGAGACCCAGTACTTC.